This paragraph covers one TCR beta chain sequence. Its antigen remains unidentified. It was with 60 Vbeta and 13 Jbeta primers that the PCR ran. Clones were read by immunoSEQ multiplex PCR, and TCRdb kept only the in-frame ones, dropping some. The table lists some 97,000 clones, about 80% of them singletons. These data belong to a study of cytomegalovirus exposure and HLA in healthy donors. Study conclusions and caveats: No immune exposure information besides CMV serostatus was available. The listing of fewer than 200 TCR beta chains classed them as cytomegalovirus-associated. What was likely a sequencing artifact was a cluster of highly shared sequence variants.

Per the germline V gene, CDR1 is MNHEY and CDR2 is SVGAGI. There are 15 residues in the CDR3. Trimming pared 5 bases from V and 5 bases from J, leaving 18 bases between. All the people who gave samples were healthy bone marrow donors. V usage is TRBV6-5 and J usage is TRBJ1-2; possibly TRBD1 for D (6 bases). Sequenced: PBMCs. The sequence came from a female donor in good health and CMV-seropositive. CDR3 in amino acids: CASSRTAGPMYGYTF. For the CDR3, the DNA is TGTGCCAGCAGTAGGACAGCCGGCCCTATGTATGGCTACACCTTC.